This entry lists 32 T cell receptor beta chains sequenced from one sample in a study of cytomegalovirus exposure and HLA in healthy donors. The PCR made use of 60 Vbeta and 13 Jbeta primers. Sequencing was performed with immunoSEQ multiplex PCR; in TCRdb, only in-frame clones are kept and a portion is missing. The sample yields some 130,000 clones, roughly two thirds seen once. The material sequenced was PBMCs. These receptors were collected from a woman aged 40 to 49 in good health and CMV-seronegative.

The chain combines TRBV7-9 with TRBJ2-3, with 12 bases matching TRBD2. J gave up 4 bases and V 4 bases, and 6 bases lay outside the gene matches. The CDR3 runs to 16 residues. Germline CDR1 is SEHNR and CDR2 is FQNEAQ (reference sequence). As DNA, the CDR3 is TGTGCCAGCAGCTCAGGACTAGCGGGGCTTGCAGATACGCAGTATTTT. This sequence encodes CASSSGLAGLADTQYF.

The CDR3 DNA is TGTGCCATCAGTGAGTCTTTGGCTTACGGCGGGGGTTCACCCCTCCACTTT. Translated, it gives CAISESLAYGGGSPLHF. The genes are TRBV10-3 and TRBJ1-6, with a weak D call TRBD1 (5 bases). CDR1 and CDR2 from the germline V gene are ENHRY and SYGVKD. The ends were cut back, 0 bases at V and 9 bases at J, with 18 bases in the middle. CDR3 size: 17 residues.

This clone came up once. The chain couples TRBV7-3 to TRBJ2-5; D remains unclear. Per germline, CDR1 SGHTA and CDR2 FQGTGA. V gave up 4 bases and J gave up 0 bases, with 6 bases separating them. The CDR3 has 13 amino acids. CDR3 sequence (DNA): TGTGCCAGCAGCTCACAAAACCAAGAGACCCAGTACTTC. Amino acids: CASSSQNQETQYF.

V usage is TRBV7-8 and J usage is TRBJ1-6; D unresolved. The CDR3 is made up of 16 amino acids. Germline V CDR1 and CDR2: SGHVS, FQNEAQ. The V and J ends lost 2 bases and 3 bases respectively, with 11 bases between them. As DNA, the CDR3 is TGTGCCAGCAGCTTAAAGAGAGCCGACTATAATTCACCCCTCCACTTT. It specifies CASSLKRADYNSPLHF.

The V and J genes are TRBV9 and TRBJ2-5, with 12 bases identical to TRBD2. The germline CDR1 and CDR2 sequences are SGDLS and YYNGEE. The CDR3 is 14 amino acids. Germline trimming cut 4 bases from V and 5 bases from J; bases unmatched to any gene: 3. DNA for the CDR3: TGTGCCAGCAGCATCACTAGCGGGGGGGAGACCCAGTACTTC. Its translation: CASSITSGGETQYF.

The chain joins TRBV5-3 to TRBJ1-2, with 9 bases matching TRBD1. TRBV5-3 is reported as an ORF; its role is uncertain. V was pared by 3 bases and J by 0 bases, with 9 bases of the junction left unmatched. CDR3 length: 17 amino acids. The CDR3 spells CARSWGQGTIPNYGYTF. DNA for the CDR3: TGTGCCAGAAGCTGGGGACAGGGAACTATTCCTAACTATGGCTACACCTTC.

This clone was seen only once. V gene TRBV18 combines with J gene TRBJ1-2, with a tentative D call TRBD1 (6 bases). With 6 bases removed from V and 8 bases from J, the gap between germline ends came to 19 bases. The length of the CDR3 is 14 residues. The germline gives CDR1 KGHSH, CDR2 LQKENI. CDR3 loop: CASSQQGEVGGYTF. In nucleotides, the CDR3 is TGTGCCAGCTCGCAACAGGGTGAGGTCGGGGGCTACACCTTC. Variable domain in full (rest from reference TRBV18 and TRBJ1-2): NAGVMQNPRHLVRRRGQEARLRCSPMKGHSHVYWYRQLPEEGLKFMVYLQKENIIDESGMPKERFSAEFPKEGPSILRIQQVVRGDSAAYFCASSQQGEVGGYTFGSGTRLTVV.

The rearrangement uses TRBV18 and TRBJ2-3; no reliable D call. V dropped 5 bases and J dropped 0 bases, with 9 bases sitting between them. Germline CDR1 is KGHSH and CDR2 is LQKENI. This CDR3 contains 14 residues. CDR3 nucleotides: TGTGCCAGCTCATTCCAGGATAGCACAGATACGCAGTATTTT. It codes for CASSFQDSTDTQYF.

The rearrangement links TRBV2 to TRBJ2-5, with 14 nucleotides matching TRBD2. The end of the DNA fits TRBJ2-7 better, so the J call may be wrong. Germline loops: CDR1 SNHLY, CDR2 FYNNEI. CDR3 length equals 15 residues. The CDR3 spells CASSRTSGGSYEQYF. As DNA, the CDR3 is TGTGCCAGCAGTCGGACTAGCGGGGGGAGTTACGAGCAGTACTTC.

This rearrangement joins TRBV11-2 to TRBJ2-3, with 8 bases that match TRBD2. Germline trimming cut 2 bases from V and 1 base from J; bases unmatched to any gene: 8. The germline CDR1 and CDR2 sequences are SGHAT and FQNNGV. The CDR3 consists of 17 residues. The CDR3: CASSLNGRGAGTDTQYF. CDR3 coding DNA: TGTGCCAGCAGCTTAAACGGGCGGGGGGCAGGCACAGATACGCAGTATTTT. The variable domain in full, completed from reference TRBV11-2 and TRBJ2-3, reads EAGVAQSPRYKIIEKRQSVAFWCNPISGHATLYWYQQILGQGPKLLIQFQNNGVVDDSQLPKDRFSAERLKGVDSTLKIQPAKLEDSAVYLCASSLNGRGAGTDTQYFGPGTRLTVL.

The chain recombines TRBV7-9 with TRBJ2-7; D gene unclear. Germline-derived CDR1 and CDR2 are SEHNR and FQNEAQ (reference sequence). The CDR3 loop spans 10 amino acids. Trimming cost V 5 bases and J 11 bases, with 10 bases left between them. Written as DNA, the CDR3 is TGTGCCAGCAGCGCCAGGATCGAGTACGTC. Its protein product is CASSARIEYV.

The gene calls are TRBV5-8 and TRBJ2-1; D remains unclear. The CDR3 has 11 residues. CDR1 is SGHTS and CDR2 is YDEGEE in the germline V gene. The ends were cut back, 1 base at V and 10 bases at J, with 6 bases in the middle. The CDR3 DNA reads as TGTGCCAGCAGCTTGTCTGGCGAGCAGTTCTTC. Protein: CASSLSGEQFF.

This sequence joins TRBV6-5 and TRBJ1-6; unclear D gene. Trimming took off 6 bases at V and 3 bases at J, with 12 bases between the two ends. Germline loops: CDR1 MNHEY, CDR2 SVGAGI. The CDR3 runs 15 residues. CDR3 coding DNA: TGTGCCAGCAGCCCCCGGGATCTCTATAATTCACCCCTCCACTTT. This gives the protein CASSPRDLYNSPLHF.

V and J are TRBV5-3 and TRBJ1-5, with D unresolved. TRBV5-3 is classed as an ORF, of uncertain function. Between the trimmed V and J ends, which lost 0 bases and 2 bases, there was a span of 9 bases. The CDR3 is made up of 15 amino acids. The CDR3 loop reads CARSLGRACNQPQHF. CDR3 nucleotides: TGTGCCAGAAGCTTGGGGCGGGCGTGCAATCAGCCCCAGCATTTT.

The rearrangement uses TRBV5-5 and TRBJ1-5; 7 bases line up with TRBD1. The CDR3 spans 14 residues. The V gene's germline CDR1 is SGHKS and CDR2 YYEKEE (reference sequence). V dropped 4 bases and J dropped 1; count of bases not matched to a gene: 2. The CDR3 sequence: CASSETGSNQPQHF. The CDR3 DNA reads TGTGCCAGCAGCGAGACAGGGAGCAATCAGCCCCAGCATTTT.

The chain couples TRBV5-1 to TRBJ2-1; 15 nucleotides match TRBD2. V shed 0 bases, J shed 0 bases, and the junction held 4 bases outside the gene matches. Germline CDR1 reads SGHRS; CDR2 reads YFSETQ. This CDR3 is 19 amino acids long. The CDR3 nucleotides are TGCGCCAGCAGCTTGGGCGGGACTAGCGGGGGGCCCTCCTACAATGAGCAGTTCTTC. Translation gives CASSLGGTSGGPSYNEQFF.

The chain joins TRBV27 to TRBJ2-7; D might be TRBD1 (6 bases). V shed 4 bases and J shed 3 bases, with 13 bases lying between them. Germline loops: CDR1 MNHEY, CDR2 SMNVEV (reference sequence). The CDR3 extends over 14 amino acids. CDR3: CASSYSTGNYEQYF. The CDR3 region has the DNA TGTGCCAGCAGTTACTCAACAGGGAACTACGAGCAGTACTTC.

The chain uses TRBV28 and TRBJ2-2; 8 positions match TRBD2. The germline CDR1 and CDR2 sequences are MDHEN and SYDVKM. The CDR3 has 15 residues. The junction had 8 bases not matched to a gene; V was cut back by 7 bases and J by 4 bases. The CDR3 nucleotides read TGTGCCAGCACCAACGGGGGGGCGGGCACCGGGGAGCTGTTTTTT. It is translated as CASTNGGAGTGELFF.

The chain is built from TRBV27 and TRBJ2-3; 9 positions agree with TRBD1. Trimming took 3 bases from V and 5 from J; bases not matched to a gene: 3. The CDR3 is 14 amino acids. Germline loops: CDR1 MNHEY, CDR2 SMNVEV (reference sequence). CDR3 sequence: CASSFDRGGDTQYF. The CDR3 nucleotides read TGTGCCAGCAGTTTCGACAGGGGGGGAGATACGCAGTATTTT.

The V gene is TRBV28, the J gene TRBJ1-1; D not resolved. CDR3 length: 15 amino acids. V was trimmed by 6 bases and J by 6 bases, leaving 20 bases between them. Per the germline V gene, CDR1 is MDHEN and CDR2 is SYDVKM. The CDR3 DNA reads as TGTGCCAGCAGAAGGATAGAGAGCGGGCGCTCTGAAGCTTTCTTT. Its protein is CASRRIESGRSEAFF.

V gene TRBV19 combines with J gene TRBJ1-2; a possible D gene is TRBD1 (5 bases). The germline V and J ends were trimmed by 2 bases and 2 bases, with 9 bases remaining between them. The CDR3 extends over 14 amino acids. Germline lookup yields CDR1 LNHDA and CDR2 SQIVND (reference sequence). Here the CDR3 reads CASSISRTNYGYTF. Written as DNA, the CDR3 is TGTGCCAGTAGTATATCCCGGACAAACTATGGCTACACCTTC.

Worth noting for this clone: Other DNA sequences in the sample encode the same CDR3. The chain joins TRBV2 to TRBJ2-3; 11 nucleotides match TRBD2. After removal of 6 bases from V and 1 base from J, the junction contained 3 bases not matched to a gene. Germline loops: CDR1 SNHLY, CDR2 FYNNEI. The CDR3 sequence is 15 residues long. The CDR3 nucleotides read TGTGCCAGCAGCCAACTAGCGGGGGGCACAGATACGCAGTATTTT. Residues: CASSQLAGGTDTQYF.

CDR3 DNA sequence: TGTGCCAGCAGCCATGACAGGGGGCGGGTCGGGGAGCTGTTTTTT. Translation gives CASSHDRGRVGELFF. J is TRBJ2-2 and V is TRBV5-4; 10 positions agree with TRBD1. With 4 bases clipped from V and 7 bases from J, the junction kept 7 bases outside the gene matches. The germline V gene has CDR1 SGHNT and CDR2 YYREEE (reference sequence). The CDR3 contains 15 residues. Filled out from reference TRBV5-4 and TRBJ2-2, the complete variable domain reads ETGVTQSPTHLIKTRGQQVTLRCSSQSGHNTVSWYQQALGQGPQFIFQYYREEENGRGNFPPRFSGLQFPNYSSELNVNALELDDSALYLCASSHDRGRVGELFFGEGSRLTVL.

The rearrangement links TRBV5-1 to TRBJ1-3, with 7 nucleotides matching TRBD1. Trimming took 0 bases from V and 3 from J; bases not matched to a gene: 6. This CDR3 has 16 amino acids. Germline-derived CDR1 and CDR2 are SGHRS and YFSETQ. The CDR3 spells CASSLVGGAYGNTIYF. For the CDR3, the DNA is TGCGCCAGCAGCTTGGTAGGGGGCGCTTATGGAAACACCATATATTTT.

V is TRBV9 and J is TRBJ1-6; unclear D gene. V lost 4 bases and J lost 0, with 8 bases in between. In germline, CDR1 is SGDLS, CDR2 YYNGEE. The CDR3 has 15 residues. The CDR3 region has the DNA TGTGCCAGCAGCCCCTTGAGCTCCTATAATTCACCCCTCCACTTT. This sequence encodes CASSPLSSYNSPLHF.

The V call is TRBV4-1, the J call TRBJ2-1; 9 positions match TRBD2. Unmatched junction bases numbered 12, after V lost 4 bases and J lost 5 bases. CDR1 and CDR2 (germline): MGHRA, YSYEKL. The CDR3 runs 17 residues. The CDR3 bases are TGCGCCAGCAGCCCTTGGGCTAGCGGGGCCGCCAACAATGAGCAGTTCTTC. Protein product: CASSPWASGAANNEQFF.

The chain carries TRBV2 and TRBJ2-2; 14 bases are a match to TRBD2. Germline V lookup: CDR1 SNHLY, CDR2 FYNNEI. V was clipped by 9 bases and J by 2 bases; unmatched bases: 11. CDR3 size: 18 residues. CDR3 residues: CASLPGLAGVLNTGELFF. The CDR3 bases are TGTGCCAGTCTACCGGGACTAGCGGGGGTATTAAACACCGGGGAGCTGTTTTTT.

The chain carries TRBV7-9 and TRBJ2-3, with a possible D match to TRBD1 (6 bases). Trimming cost V 3 bases and J 4 bases, with 11 bases left between them. The germline gives CDR1 SEHNR, CDR2 FQNEAQ (reference sequence). CDR3 size: 14 residues. The CDR3 here is CASSLSPGADTQYF. The CDR3 nucleotides read TGTGCCAGCAGCTTGTCTCCAGGGGCAGATACGCAGTATTTT.

This clone appeared a few times. This chain connects TRBV5-1 to TRBJ2-1; 12 bases map to TRBD2. The germline V gene encodes CDR1 SGHRS and CDR2 YFSETQ. The CDR3 loop spans 15 amino acids. V shed 4 bases, J shed 9 bases, and the junction held 8 bases outside the gene matches. The chain's CDR3 is CASSLWTSGESEQFF. Here the CDR3 DNA reads TGCGCCAGCAGCCTTTGGACTAGCGGGGAAAGTGAGCAGTTCTTC.

This CDR3 is CASSPVGGSSGNTIYF. The CDR3 bases are TGTGCCAGCAGCCCGGTGGGAGGATCCTCTGGAAACACCATATATTTT. The rearrangement links TRBV5-5 to TRBJ1-3; D is uncertain. Germline V gene sequence: CDR1 SGHKS, CDR2 YYEKEE (reference sequence). CDR3 size: 16 residues. Trimming pared 4 bases from V and 0 bases from J, leaving 14 bases between.

CDR3 in amino acids: CASSWISAGDTYNEQFF. CDR3 DNA sequence: TGTGCCAGCAGTTGGATTTCGGCGGGGGACACCTACAATGAGCAGTTCTTC. V and J are TRBV27 and TRBJ2-1; a weak D match, TRBD2 (7 bases). V was clipped by 4 bases and J by 2 bases, with 18 bases between them. Germline-derived CDR1 and CDR2 are MNHEY and SMNVEV (reference sequence). CDR3 length: 17 amino acids.

The chain has TRBV4-1 and TRBJ2-3; 8 bases agree with TRBD1. CDR3 size: 13 residues. The germline V gene encodes CDR1 MGHRA and CDR2 YSYEKL. V shed 5 bases, J shed 6 bases, and the junction held 4 bases outside the gene matches. The CDR3 DNA reads TGCGCCAGCAGCGGACAGGGTGGGGATACGCAGTATTTT. Protein sequence: CASSGQGGDTQYF.